This is a list of T cell receptor beta chains from one sample in a study of T cell changes during pregnancy in multiple sclerosis. Only in-frame clones appear in the TCRdb table, and some are missing; sequencing was by immunoSEQ multiplex PCR. The sample consists of tens of thousands of clones, roughly nine tenths of them appearing once. Sequenced here: CD4+ T cells from peripheral blood mononuclear cells, sampled in the third trimester of pregnancy. Receptors originate from a female donor in good health, enrolled as a control in a pregnancy study. The CDR3 runs from the conserved cysteine through the conserved F or W.

CDR3 length,J gene,V gene,CDR3 protein
13,TRBJ2-7,TRBV11-1,CASSLTSYGEQYF
15,TRBJ2-1,TRBV5-1,CASSLSATRSNEQFF
17,TRBJ2-2,TRBV19,CASSQNRGDKNTGELFF
19,TRBJ2-7,TRBV4-2,CASSQVGFISSGHTYEQYF
15,TRBJ1-6,TRBV11-2,CASSYSGGYNSPLHF
16,TRBJ1-1,TRBV6-6,CASSYGGGGSNTEAFF
19,TRBJ2-3,TRBV27,CASSLSLARQGKKTDTQYF
12,TRBJ1-6,TRBV6-1,CASTDANSPLHF
14,TRBJ1-3,TRBV29-1,CSVVGGGLWDTIYF
16,TRBJ2-7,TRBV15,CATSRPHRGFGYEQYF
16,TRBJ1-2,TRBV19,CASSIVYWGQSYGYTF
15,TRBJ1-4,TRBV2,CASSEALRGGVKLFF
13,TRBJ2-7,TRBV6-6,CASSYPPGGEQYF
13,TRBJ1-1,TRBV15,CATSQVGTTEAFF
18,TRBJ1-2,TRBV27,CASSLKGSGALGNYGYTF